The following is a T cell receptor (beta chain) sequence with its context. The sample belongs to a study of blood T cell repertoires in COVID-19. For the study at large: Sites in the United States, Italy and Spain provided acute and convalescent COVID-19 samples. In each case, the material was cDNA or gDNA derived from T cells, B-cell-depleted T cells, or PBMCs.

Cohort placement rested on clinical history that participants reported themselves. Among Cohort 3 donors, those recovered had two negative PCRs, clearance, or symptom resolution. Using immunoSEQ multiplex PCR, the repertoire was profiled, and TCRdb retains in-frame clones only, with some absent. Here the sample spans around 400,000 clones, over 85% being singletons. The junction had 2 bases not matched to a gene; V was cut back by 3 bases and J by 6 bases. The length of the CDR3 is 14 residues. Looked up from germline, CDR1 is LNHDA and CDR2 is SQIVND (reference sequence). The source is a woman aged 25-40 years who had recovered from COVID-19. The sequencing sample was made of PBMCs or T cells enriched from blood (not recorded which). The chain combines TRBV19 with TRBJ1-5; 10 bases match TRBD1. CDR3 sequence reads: CASSIGTGVQPQHF. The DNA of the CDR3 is TGTGCCAGTAGTATTGGGACAGGGGTTCAGCCCCAGCATTTT.